These 14 T cell receptor beta chains were sequenced from one sample in a study of T cells after posttransplantation cyclophosphamide. Generated by immunoSEQ multiplex PCR, the TCRdb table keeps only in-frame clones and is missing some. The profile covers about 38,000 clones, none occurring a single time. Sequencing was carried out using PBMCs. These receptors were obtained from a man in his forties or fifties in good health, CMV-negative, and a related stem cell transplant donor.

This clone has ten or more counts. This chain connects TRBV11-1 to TRBJ2-1, with 10 bases lining up with TRBD1. Trimming took 4 bases from V and 9 from J; bases not matched to a gene: 9. In germline, CDR1 is SGHAT, CDR2 FQDESV (reference sequence). The length of the CDR3 is 15 residues. CDR3: CASSSGTGDLGEQFF. The CDR3, as DNA: TGTGCCAGCAGCTCCGGGACAGGGGACCTCGGTGAGCAGTTCTTC.

In its sample, this clone was seen many times. The V gene is TRBV7-2, the J gene TRBJ2-3; D is undetermined. Germline V lookup: CDR1 SGHTA, CDR2 FQGNSA. Trimming took 1 base from V and 2 from J, leaving 7 bases between them. The CDR3 has 14 residues. The CDR3, as DNA: TGTGCCAGCAGCTTAGACCGAGCCACAGATACGCAGTATTTT. Translation gives CASSLDRATDTQYF.

This clone was detected many times. V is TRBV4-3 and J is TRBJ1-4; 7 bases agree with TRBD1. CDR1 is LGHNA and CDR2 is YSLEER in the germline V gene. V dropped 0 bases and J dropped 8; count of bases not matched to a gene: 9. The CDR3 has 16 residues. The CDR3 sequence is CASSQDWGTDGEKLFF. Written as DNA, the CDR3 is TGCGCCAGCAGCCAAGATTGGGGGACAGATGGCGAAAAACTGTTTTTT.

The chain carries TRBV10-3 and TRBJ2-5, with D hard to call. The J call may not be correct, given that the DNA end is closer to TRBJ2-7. The CDR3 consists of 13 residues. CDR1 ENHRY and CDR2 SYGVKD come from the germline V gene. Here the CDR3 DNA reads TGTGCCATCAGTGGTGAATCCTCACGCGAGCAGTACTTC. Amino acids: CAISGESSREQYF.

This clone occurred many times. The chain employs TRBV18 and TRBJ1-2; D possibly corresponds to TRBD1 (5 bases). Per germline, CDR1 KGHSH and CDR2 LQKENI. This CDR3 contains 13 residues. V was trimmed by 2 bases and J by 6 bases, leaving 10 bases between them. CDR3: CASSPSRDDGYTF. For the CDR3, the DNA is TGTGCCAGCTCACCATCCAGGGATGATGGCTACACCTTC.

This clone was found a few times. The chain combines TRBV11-2 with TRBJ2-5; 8 bases are a match to TRBD1. Trimming removed 4 bases from V and 3 bases from J; junction bases left unmatched: 10. This CDR3 contains 16 residues. CDR1 and CDR2 (germline): SGHAT, FQNNGV. CDR3 residues: CASSSFPDRVEETQYF. The DNA of the CDR3 is TGTGCCAGCAGCTCATTCCCGGACAGGGTAGAAGAGACCCAGTACTTC.

This clone was detected many times. This chain links TRBV25-1 with TRBJ1-4, with D tentatively TRBD1 (5 bases). This CDR3 comprises 15 residues. V was shortened by 3 bases and J by 8 bases, with 16 bases between the two germline ends. Germline loops: CDR1 MGHDK, CDR2 SYGVNS. The CDR3 spells CASSDGAGREEKLFF. DNA of the CDR3: TGTGCCAGCAGTGACGGGGCAGGGCGGGAAGAAAAACTGTTTTTT.

This clone appeared many times. The rearrangement links TRBV19 to TRBJ1-4, with 7 bases aligning to TRBD1. The V gene's germline CDR1 is LNHDA and CDR2 SQIVND (reference sequence). The V segment lost 5 bases and the J segment 10 bases; nucleotides outside the gene matches: 13. The CDR3 spans 15 residues. CDR3 nucleotides: TGTGCCAGTAGTGCCAAAAGACAGGGTCGTGGAAAACTGTTTTTT. This codes for CASSAKRQGRGKLFF.

This clone came up a few times. The chain combines TRBV6-5 with TRBJ1-1; D gene ambiguous. The CDR3 has 15 residues. V gave up 0 bases and J gave up 4 bases, with 12 bases separating them. The germline CDR1 and CDR2 sequences are MNHEY and SVGAGI. CDR3 DNA sequence: TGTGCCAGCAGTTACTCGCCCGGATCGGGCACTGAAGCTTTCTTT. Protein: CASSYSPGSGTEAFF.

This chain connects TRBV19 to TRBJ2-1, with 12 nucleotides matching TRBD2. CDR1 is LNHDA and CDR2 is SQIVND in the germline V gene (reference sequence). This CDR3 comprises 16 residues. With 6 bases clipped from V and 4 bases from J, the junction kept 7 bases outside the gene matches. CDR3 amino acids: CASRQLAGGVYNEQFF. The CDR3 DNA is TGTGCCAGTAGACAGCTAGCGGGGGGGGTTTACAATGAGCAGTTCTTC.

Ten or more counts support this clone. V usage is TRBV15 and J usage is TRBJ1-4; no definite D call. The CDR3 has 15 residues. CDR1 and CDR2 (germline): LNHNV, YYDKDF (reference sequence). V lost 0 bases to trimming and J lost 3 bases, with 8 bases between them. The CDR3 loop is CATSRDRQANEKLFF. The CDR3 region has the DNA TGTGCCACCAGCAGAGATCGCCAGGCTAATGAAAAACTGTTTTTT.

This clone was seen repeatedly, ten times or more. The chain carries TRBV5-4 and TRBJ2-7; TRBD1 aligns across 7 bases. Per the germline V gene, CDR1 is SGHNT and CDR2 is YYREEE (reference sequence). V lost 4 bases and J lost 3; bases outside the gene matches: 1. The CDR3 loop spans 12 amino acids. The CDR3 loop reads CASSRDSYEQYF. CDR3 in DNA: TGTGCCAGCAGCAGGGACAGCTACGAGCAGTACTTC.

In this sample, this clone turned up many times. This chain joins TRBV27 and TRBJ2-1, with D possibly TRBD2 on 8 matching bases. Germline CDR1 MNHEY, CDR2 SMNVEV (reference sequence). This CDR3 has 20 amino acids. With 5 bases removed from V and 3 bases from J, the gap between germline ends came to 29 bases. The CDR3 loop is CASSPHRGRSGTSGYNEQFF. CDR3 sequence (DNA): TGTGCCAGCAGTCCCCACAGGGGTAGATCGGGAACTAGCGGCTACAATGAGCAGTTCTTC.

This clone was counted many times. This chain links TRBV10-3 with TRBJ1-1; 8 nucleotides align to TRBD1. Germline V CDR1 and CDR2: ENHRY, SYGVKD. This CDR3 has 16 residues. The J segment lost 3 bases and the V segment lost 6 bases, leaving 12 bases of the junction unmatched. As DNA, the CDR3 is TGTGCCATCAGAGCCACCGGGACAGGAAGGGACACTGAAGCTTTCTTT. This codes for CAIRATGTGRDTEAFF.